This T cell receptor beta chain was observed in a study of CXCR3-negative and CXCR3-positive naive CD8 T cells. Study-wide results and caveats: Greater hydrophobicity was found in TRB CDR3s of CXCR3-positive naive cells than of CXCR3-negative naive cells.

Regarding this clonotype: No antigen is known for it.

5' RACE that incorporated UMI labels was used to prepare the TRB cDNA libraries. TCRdb re-called the 5' RACE reads, yielding one record per CDR3 amino acid sequence without DNA. Recorded for this sample: 150,000 to 180,000 distinct CDR3 sequences. There are 13 residues in the CDR3. Germline V gene data show CDR1 as SGHDN and CDR2 as FVKESK. The clonotype originates from a human donor in good health. Some clones in this sample may be carry-over from other donors' samples. The chain carries TRBV14 and TRBJ1-2. The sequenced sample was naive CXCR3+ CD8+ T cells from blood. Subset in this sample: CD45RO-CCR7+CD27+CD95- naive CD8+ T cells expressing CXCR3 (TNR3+). The CDR3 loop is CASSQYVSYGYTF.